What follows is one T cell receptor (beta chain) and its context. Other DNA sequences in the same sample also yield this CDR3. This sample is part of a study of identifying expanded T cells in peripheral blood. Assay: immunoSEQ multiplex PCR; the TCRdb copy retains only in-frame clones and omits some. The table has around 130,000 clones, 86% seen once. Trimming removed 1 base at V and 5 bases at J, with 5 bases between. Germline V gives CDR1 GTSNPN, CDR2 SVGIG (reference sequence). The length of the CDR3 is 11 residues. Specimen: blood. The V call is TRBV30, the J call TRBJ2-5; a weak D match, TRBD2 (5 bases). The TCR comes from a person aged 18 to 70 in good health. The CDR3 nucleotides read TGTGCCTGGAGTGGCGGGGAGACCCAGTACTTC. Translated: CAWSGGETQYF.